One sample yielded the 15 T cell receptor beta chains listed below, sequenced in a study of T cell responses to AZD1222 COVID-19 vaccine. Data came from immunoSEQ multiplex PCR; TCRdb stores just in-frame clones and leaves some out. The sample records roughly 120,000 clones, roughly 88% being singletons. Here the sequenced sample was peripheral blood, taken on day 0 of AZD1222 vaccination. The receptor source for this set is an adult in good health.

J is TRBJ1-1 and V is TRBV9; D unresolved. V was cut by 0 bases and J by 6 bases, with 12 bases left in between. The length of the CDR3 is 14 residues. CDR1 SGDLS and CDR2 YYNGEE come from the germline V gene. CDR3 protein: CASSVGGGYSEAFF. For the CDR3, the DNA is TGTGCCAGCAGCGTAGGGGGTGGATATTCTGAAGCTTTCTTT.

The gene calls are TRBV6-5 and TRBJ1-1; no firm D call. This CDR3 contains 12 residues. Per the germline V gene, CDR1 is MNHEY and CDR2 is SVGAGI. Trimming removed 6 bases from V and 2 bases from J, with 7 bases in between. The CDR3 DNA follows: TGTGCCAGCAGACAACCAAACACTGAAGCTTTCTTT. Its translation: CASRQPNTEAFF.

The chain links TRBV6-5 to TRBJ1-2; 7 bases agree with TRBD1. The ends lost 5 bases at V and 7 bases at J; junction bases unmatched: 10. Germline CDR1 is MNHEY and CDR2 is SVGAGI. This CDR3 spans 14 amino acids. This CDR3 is CASSNTRQGIGYTF. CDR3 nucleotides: TGTGCCAGCAGTAACACAAGACAGGGAATTGGCTACACCTTC.

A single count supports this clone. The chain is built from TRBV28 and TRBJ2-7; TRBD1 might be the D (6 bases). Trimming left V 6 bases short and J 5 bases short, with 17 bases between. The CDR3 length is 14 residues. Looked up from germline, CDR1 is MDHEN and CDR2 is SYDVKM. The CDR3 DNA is TGTGCCAGCAGGGGCCCCATCGGACAGCACGAGCAGTACTTC. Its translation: CASRGPIGQHEQYF.

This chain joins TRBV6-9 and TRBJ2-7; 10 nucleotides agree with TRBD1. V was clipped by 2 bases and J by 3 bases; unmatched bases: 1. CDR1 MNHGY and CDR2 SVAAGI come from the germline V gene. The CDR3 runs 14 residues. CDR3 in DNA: TGTGCCAGCAGTTATCGGGACAGGGGCTACGAGCAGTACTTC. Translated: CASSYRDRGYEQYF.

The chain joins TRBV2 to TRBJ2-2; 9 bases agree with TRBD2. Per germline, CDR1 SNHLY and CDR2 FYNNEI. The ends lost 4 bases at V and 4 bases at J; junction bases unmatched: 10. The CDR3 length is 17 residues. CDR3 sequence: CASSGTSVGYVTGELFF. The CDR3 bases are TGTGCCAGCAGTGGGACTAGCGTTGGTTATGTCACCGGGGAGCTGTTTTTT.

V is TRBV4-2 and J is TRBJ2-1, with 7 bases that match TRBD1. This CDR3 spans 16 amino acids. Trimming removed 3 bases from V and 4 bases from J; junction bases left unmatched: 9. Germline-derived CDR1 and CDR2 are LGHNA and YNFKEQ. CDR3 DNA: TGTGCCAGCAGCCATCAAGCCCCGGGACAGTACAATGAGCAGTTCTTC. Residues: CASSHQAPGQYNEQFF.

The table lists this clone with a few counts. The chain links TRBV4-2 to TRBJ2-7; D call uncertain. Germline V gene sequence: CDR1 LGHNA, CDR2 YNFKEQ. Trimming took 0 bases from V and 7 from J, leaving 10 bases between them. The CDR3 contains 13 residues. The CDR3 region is CASSQETGREQYF. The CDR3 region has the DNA TGTGCCAGCAGCCAAGAGACTGGTCGGGAGCAGTACTTC.

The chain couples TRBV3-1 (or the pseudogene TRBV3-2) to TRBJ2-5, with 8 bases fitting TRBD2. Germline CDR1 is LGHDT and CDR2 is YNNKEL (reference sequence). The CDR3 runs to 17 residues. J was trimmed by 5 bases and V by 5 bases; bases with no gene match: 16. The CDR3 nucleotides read TGTGCCAGCAGCGTAACGTCCTTCGCGGGGGGCACGGAGACCCAGTACTTC. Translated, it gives CASSVTSFAGGTETQYF.

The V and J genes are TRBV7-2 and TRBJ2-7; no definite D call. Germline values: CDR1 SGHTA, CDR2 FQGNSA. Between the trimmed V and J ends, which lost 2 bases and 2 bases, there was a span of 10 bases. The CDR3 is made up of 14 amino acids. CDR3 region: CASSLIGGTYEQYF. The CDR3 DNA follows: TGTGCCAGCAGCTTAATTGGTGGGACCTACGAGCAGTACTTC. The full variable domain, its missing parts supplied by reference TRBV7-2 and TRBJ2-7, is GAGVSQSPSNKVTEKGKDVELRCDPISGHTALYWYRQSLGQGLEFLIYFQGNSAPDKSGLPSDRFSAERTGGSVSTLTIQRTQQEDSAVYLCASSLIGGTYEQYFGPGTRLTVT.

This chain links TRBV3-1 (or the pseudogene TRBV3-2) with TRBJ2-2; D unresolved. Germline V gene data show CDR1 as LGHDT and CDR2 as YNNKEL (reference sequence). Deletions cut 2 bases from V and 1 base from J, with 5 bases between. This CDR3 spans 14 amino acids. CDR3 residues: CASSQYRNTGELFF. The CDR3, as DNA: TGTGCCAGCAGCCAATACAGGAACACCGGGGAGCTGTTTTTT.

CDR3: CASSFFGTEAFF. CDR3 in DNA: TGTGCCAGCAGCTTCTTTGGCACTGAAGCTTTCTTT. V gene TRBV5-6 combines with J gene TRBJ1-1; D call uncertain. Germline V gives CDR1 SGHDT, CDR2 YYEEEE. Trimming pared 2 bases from V and 4 bases from J, leaving 6 bases between. The CDR3 length is 12 residues. Supplemented by reference TRBV5-6 and TRBJ1-1, the full variable domain reads DAGVTQSPTHLIKTRGQQVTLRCSPKSGHDTVSWYQQALGQGPQFIFQYYEEEERQRGNFPDRFSGHQFPNYSSELNVNALLLGDSALYLCASSFFGTEAFFGQGTRLTVV.

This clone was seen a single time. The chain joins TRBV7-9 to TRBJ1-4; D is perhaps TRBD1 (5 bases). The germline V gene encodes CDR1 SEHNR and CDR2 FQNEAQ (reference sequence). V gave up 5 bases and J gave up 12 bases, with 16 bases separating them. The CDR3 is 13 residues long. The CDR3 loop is CASSGQGFTELFF. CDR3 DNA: TGTGCCAGCAGCGGCCAGGGTTTCACGGAACTGTTTTTT.

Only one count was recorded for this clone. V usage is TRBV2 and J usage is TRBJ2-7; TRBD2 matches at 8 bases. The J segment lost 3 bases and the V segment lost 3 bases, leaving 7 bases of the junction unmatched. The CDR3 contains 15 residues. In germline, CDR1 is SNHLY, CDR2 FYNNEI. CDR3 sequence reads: CASSDVLAVYYEQYF. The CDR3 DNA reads TGTGCCAGCAGTGACGTACTAGCGGTTTACTACGAGCAGTACTTC.

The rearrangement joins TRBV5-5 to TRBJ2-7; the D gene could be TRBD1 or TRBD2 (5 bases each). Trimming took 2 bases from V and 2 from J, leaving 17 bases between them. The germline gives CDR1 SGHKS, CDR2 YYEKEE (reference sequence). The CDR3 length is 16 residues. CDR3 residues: CASSLQGGTVTYEQYF. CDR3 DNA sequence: TGTGCCAGCAGCTTACAAGGTGGGACGGTGACCTACGAGCAGTACTTC.